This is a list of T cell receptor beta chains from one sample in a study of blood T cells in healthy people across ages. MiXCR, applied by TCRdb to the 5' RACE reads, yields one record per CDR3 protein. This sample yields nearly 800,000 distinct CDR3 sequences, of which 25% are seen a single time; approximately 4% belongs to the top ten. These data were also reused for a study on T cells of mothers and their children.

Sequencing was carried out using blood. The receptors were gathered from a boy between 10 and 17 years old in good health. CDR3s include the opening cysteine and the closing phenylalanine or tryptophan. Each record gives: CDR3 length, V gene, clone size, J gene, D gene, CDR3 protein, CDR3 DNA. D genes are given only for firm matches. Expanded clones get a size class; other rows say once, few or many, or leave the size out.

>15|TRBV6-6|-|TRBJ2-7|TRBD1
CASRPTGGAHYEQYF
TGTGCCAGCAGGCCTACAGGGGGAGCCCACTACGAGCAGTACTTC
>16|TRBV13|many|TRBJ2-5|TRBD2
CASSSRSGGPQETQYF
TGTGCCAGCAGCTCGCGGAGCGGGGGGCCCCAAGAGACCCAGTACTTC
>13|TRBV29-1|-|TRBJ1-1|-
CSVSLGRGTEAFF
TGCAGCGTTTCTCTTGGCAGGGGCACTGAAGCTTTCTTT
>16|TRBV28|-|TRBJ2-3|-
CASTPIHRVSTDTQYF
TGTGCCAGCACCCCGATACACAGGGTCTCGACAGATACGCAGTATTTT
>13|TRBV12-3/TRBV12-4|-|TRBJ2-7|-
CASRAGWIYEQYF
TGTGCCAGCAGGGCCGGGTGGATCTACGAGCAGTACTTC
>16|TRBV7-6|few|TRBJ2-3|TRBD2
CASSGTSGSGADTQYF
TGTGCCAGCAGCGGAACTAGCGGGAGTGGCGCAGATACGCAGTATTTT
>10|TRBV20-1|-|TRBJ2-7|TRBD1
CSARRQGVYF
TGCAGTGCTAGGAGACAGGGGGTGTACTTC
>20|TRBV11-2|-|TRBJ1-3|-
CASSLEGTRGRLSSGNTIYF
TGTGCCAGCAGCTTAGAGGGAACGCGGGGGAGGCTGAGCTCTGGAAACACCATATATTTT
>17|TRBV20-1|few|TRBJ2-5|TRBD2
CSARDLGAGGEGETQYF
TGCAGTGCTAGAGATCTTGGTGCGGGAGGGGAGGGAGAGACCCAGTACTTC
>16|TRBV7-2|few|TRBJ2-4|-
CASSLSGVLAKNIQYF
TGTGCCAGCAGCTTATCGGGGGTTCTAGCCAAAAACATTCAGTACTTC
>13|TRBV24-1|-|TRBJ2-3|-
CATMKSFTDTQYF
TGTGCCACCATGAAGAGTTTCACAGATACGCAGTATTTT
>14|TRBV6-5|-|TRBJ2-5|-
CASSYWRGAETQYF
TGTGCCAGCAGTTACTGGCGAGGGGCGGAGACCCAGTACTTC
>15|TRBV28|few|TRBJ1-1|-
CASSLPLQGMTEAFF
TGTGCCAGCAGTTTACCTCTACAGGGCATGACTGAAGCTTTCTTT
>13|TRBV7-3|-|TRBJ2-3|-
CASSLMTQDTQYF
TGTGCCAGCAGCCTGATGACGCAAGATACGCAGTATTTT
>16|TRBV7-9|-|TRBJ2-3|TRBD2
CASSPWTSGLTDTQYF
TGTGCCAGCAGCCCTTGGACTAGCGGACTCACAGATACGCAGTATTTT
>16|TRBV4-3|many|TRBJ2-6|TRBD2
CASSQVGGTGANVLTF
TGCGCCAGCAGCCAAGTGGGGGGGACTGGGGCCAACGTCCTGACTTTC
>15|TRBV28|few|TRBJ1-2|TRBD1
CASSSPDRVKYGYTF
TGTGCCAGCAGCAGTCCGGACAGGGTGAAATATGGCTACACCTTC
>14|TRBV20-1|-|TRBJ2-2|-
CSALKGGGPGELFF
TGCAGTGCACTAAAAGGGGGGGGGCCCGGGGAGCTGTTTTTT
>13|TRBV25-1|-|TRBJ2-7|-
CASSEVGAYEQYF
TGTGCCAGCAGTGAAGTGGGGGCCTACGAGCAGTACTTC
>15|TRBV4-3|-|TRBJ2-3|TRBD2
CASSKTSARSDTQYF
TGCGCCAGCAGCAAGACTAGCGCGAGATCGGATACGCAGTATTTT
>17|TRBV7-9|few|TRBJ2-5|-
CASSLGGLVGGRETQYF
TGCGCCAGCAGCTTAGGGGGTTTAGTAGGAGGACGAGAGACCCAGTACTTC
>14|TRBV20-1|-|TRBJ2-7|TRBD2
CSATLAGATYEQYF
TGCAGTGCTACCCTAGCGGGGGCCACCTACGAGCAGTACTTC
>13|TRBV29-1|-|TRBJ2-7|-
CSVLGDNSYEQYF
TGCAGCGTTCTTGGGGATAATTCCTACGAGCAGTACTTC
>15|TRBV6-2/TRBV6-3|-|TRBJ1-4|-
CASSYAAENREKLFF
TGTGCCAGCAGTTACGCTGCCGAGAATAGGGAAAAACTGTTTTTT
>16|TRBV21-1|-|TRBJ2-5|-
CASSKLPGGIYETQYF
TGTGCCAGCAGCAAACTCCCGGGAGGGATATATGAGACCCAGTACTTC
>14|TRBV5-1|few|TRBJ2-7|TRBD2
CASSFGTSIYEQYF
TGCGCCAGCAGCTTCGGGACTAGCATTTACGAGCAGTACTTC
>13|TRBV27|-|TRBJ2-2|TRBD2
CASGGANTGELFF
TGTGCTTCCGGGGGGGCGAACACCGGGGAGCTGTTTTTT
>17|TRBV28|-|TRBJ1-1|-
CASSLGGMRFANTEAFF
TGTGCCAGCAGTTTAGGGGGGATGCGATTCGCGAACACTGAAGCTTTCTTT
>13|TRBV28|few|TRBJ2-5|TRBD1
CASSLGTEGTQYF
TGTGCCAGCAGTTTAGGGACAGAAGGGACCCAGTACTTC
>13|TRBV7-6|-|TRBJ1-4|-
CASRPTGGEKLFF
TGTGCCAGCAGACCGACTGGGGGTGAAAAACTGTTTTTT
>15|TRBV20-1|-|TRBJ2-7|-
CSARDRDWSSYEQYF
TGCAGTGCTAGAGATCGGGACTGGAGCTCCTACGAGCAGTACTTC
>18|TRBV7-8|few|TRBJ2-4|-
CASSPSPGQEAAKNIQYF
TGTGCCAGCAGCCCTTCCCCGGGGCAAGAGGCAGCCAAAAACATTCAGTACTTC
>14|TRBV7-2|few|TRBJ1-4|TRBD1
CASSTDRANEKLFF
TGTGCCAGCAGCACGGACAGGGCGAATGAAAAACTGTTTTTT
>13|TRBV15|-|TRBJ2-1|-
CATSGRIDNEQFF
TGTGCCACCAGCGGGCGGATCGACAATGAGCAGTTCTTC
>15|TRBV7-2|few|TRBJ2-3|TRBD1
CASSATGVNTDTQYF
TGTGCCAGCAGCGCGACAGGGGTGAACACAGATACGCAGTATTTT
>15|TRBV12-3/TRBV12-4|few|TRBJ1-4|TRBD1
CASSAGGGENEKLFF
TGTGCCAGCAGTGCAGGGGGGGGGGAAAATGAAAAACTGTTTTTT
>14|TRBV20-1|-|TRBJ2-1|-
CSARDWRTYNEQFF
TGCAGTGCAAGGGACTGGCGCACCTACAATGAGCAGTTCTTC
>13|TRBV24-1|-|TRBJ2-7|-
CATSDSDSYEQYF
TGTGCCACCAGTGACTCCGACAGCTACGAGCAGTACTTC
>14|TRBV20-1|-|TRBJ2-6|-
CSARETGGANVLTF
TGCAGTGCTAGGGAAACAGGGGGGGCCAACGTCCTGACTTTC
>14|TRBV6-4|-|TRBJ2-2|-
CASSGTSFTGELFF
TGTGCCAGCAGTGGCACTAGCTTCACCGGGGAGCTGTTTTTT
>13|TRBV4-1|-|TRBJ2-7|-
CASSQENAYEQYF
TGCGCCAGCAGCCAAGAAAACGCGTACGAGCAGTACTTC
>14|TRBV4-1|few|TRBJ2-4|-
CASSQALPGDIQYF
TGCGCCAGCAGCCAAGCGCTACCCGGGGACATTCAGTACTTC
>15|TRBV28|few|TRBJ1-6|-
CASSLKGSYNSPLHF
TGTGCCAGCAGTTTAAAGGGCAGCTATAATTCACCCCTCCACTTT
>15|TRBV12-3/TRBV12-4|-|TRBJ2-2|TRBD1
CASTGGQANTGELFF
TGTGCCAGCACCGGGGGACAGGCGAACACCGGGGAGCTGTTTTTT
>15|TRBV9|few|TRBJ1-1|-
CASSAGRKMNTEAFF
TGTGCCAGCAGCGCGGGACGGAAGATGAACACTGAAGCTTTCTTT
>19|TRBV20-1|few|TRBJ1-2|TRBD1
CSARVAGTGGHIGAYGYTF
TGCAGTGCTAGAGTCGCCGGGACAGGGGGCCATATAGGTGCCTATGGCTACACCTTC
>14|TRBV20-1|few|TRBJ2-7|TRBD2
CSAKTSGSPSEQYF
TGCAGTGCTAAAACTAGCGGGAGTCCTAGCGAGCAGTACTTC
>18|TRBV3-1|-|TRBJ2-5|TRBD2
CASSQDASGITYQETQYF
TGTGCCAGCAGCCAAGATGCTAGCGGGATAACGTACCAAGAGACCCAGTACTTC
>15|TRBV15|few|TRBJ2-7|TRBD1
CATRDPGTGSDEQYF
TGTGCCACCAGGGACCCCGGGACAGGTTCCGACGAGCAGTACTTC
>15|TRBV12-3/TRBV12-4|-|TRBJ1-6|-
CASSSTAAGRSPLHF
TGTGCCAGCAGTTCGACAGCGGCGGGAAGATCACCCCTCCACTTT
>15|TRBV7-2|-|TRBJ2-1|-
CASSFGLARYNEQFF
TGTGCCAGCAGCTTTGGGCTAGCGCGGTACAATGAGCAGTTCTTC
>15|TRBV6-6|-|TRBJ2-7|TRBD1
CASSYTGQDAYEQYF
TGTGCCAGCAGTTACACGGGACAGGATGCCTACGAGCAGTACTTC